These 12 T cell receptor beta chains were all obtained from the same sample, sequenced in a study of blood T cell repertoires in COVID-19. TCRdb keeps only in-frame clones here, not all; method: immunoSEQ multiplex PCR. The sample holds some 250,000 clones, 87% seen once. Sequencing was carried out using peripheral blood. These receptors were collected from a man between 60 and 70 years old who had recovered from COVID-19.

The chain employs TRBV7-2 and TRBJ2-3; TRBD2 matches at 13 bases. V shed 5 bases, J shed 3 bases, and the junction held 8 bases outside the gene matches. Per germline, CDR1 SGHTA and CDR2 FQGNSA. CDR3 size: 17 residues. The DNA for the CDR3 is TGTGCCAGCAGCCATACGCCGGGACTAGCGGGGACAGATACGCAGTATTTT. Translation: CASSHTPGLAGTDTQYF.

The J gene is TRBJ2-1, the V gene TRBV24-1; D is perhaps TRBD2 (5 bases). The germline V and J ends were trimmed by 9 bases and 8 bases, with 16 bases remaining between them. CDR3 size: 13 residues. Per germline, CDR1 KGHDR and CDR2 SFDVKD. CDR3 coding DNA: TGTGCCACCTCAGGAGGCCCAAGGGATGAGCAGTTCTTC. Its translation: CATSGGPRDEQFF.

The genes are TRBV18 and TRBJ2-5; 10 bases line up with TRBD1. Germline V CDR1 and CDR2: KGHSH, LQKENI. The ends lost 5 bases at V and 3 bases at J; junction bases unmatched: 6. The CDR3 length is 15 residues. The CDR3 sequence is CASSSRTGGEETQYF. In nucleotides, the CDR3 is TGTGCCAGCTCATCCAGGACAGGGGGGGAAGAGACCCAGTACTTC.

J is TRBJ1-4 and V is TRBV30, with D possibly TRBD1 on 5 matching bases. Trimming removed 5 bases from V and 11 bases from J, with 12 bases in between. The CDR3 has 11 amino acids. Germline lookup yields CDR1 GTSNPN and CDR2 SVGIG (reference sequence). Here the CDR3 reads CAWSRGTKLFF. The CDR3 DNA reads as TGTGCCTGGTCTCGAGGGACTAAACTGTTTTTT.

This chain joins TRBV9 and TRBJ2-7, with 10 nucleotides matching TRBD2. The CDR3 spans 15 residues. Germline loops: CDR1 SGDLS, CDR2 YYNGEE. J gave up 4 bases and V 0 bases, and 4 bases lay outside the gene matches. The CDR3 reads CASSVATSGVYEQYF. CDR3 nucleotide sequence: TGTGCCAGCAGCGTAGCTACTAGCGGGGTTTACGAGCAGTACTTC.

The chain links TRBV18 to TRBJ1-5; 8 nucleotides agree with TRBD1. With V trimmed by 3 bases and J by 7 bases, 5 bases remained unmatched. Germline-derived CDR1 and CDR2 are KGHSH and LQKENI. The CDR3 consists of 14 residues. CDR3: CASSPTGARQPQHF. The CDR3, as DNA: TGTGCCAGCTCACCGACAGGGGCTCGGCAGCCCCAGCATTTT.

This sequence joins TRBV3-1 (or the pseudogene TRBV3-2) and TRBJ2-3; TRBD1 is a possible D gene (5 bases). The CDR3 loop spans 18 amino acids. Trimming stripped 1 base from V and 6 bases from J, with 23 bases between. Germline V lookup: CDR1 LGHDT, CDR2 YNNKEL (reference sequence). The CDR3 DNA is TGTGCCAGCAGCCAAGTTTTCAGGGCAGGAACCGCGTTTGATACGCAGTATTTT. Its protein is CASSQVFRAGTAFDTQYF.

J is TRBJ1-1 and V is TRBV25-1, with TRBD1 identical over 9 bases. The trim removed 6 bases at V and 5 bases at J, leaving 4 bases unmatched. This CDR3 contains 13 residues. From germline, CDR1 is MGHDK and CDR2 SYGVNS. In DNA, the CDR3 is TGTGCCAGCAGGGAGACAGGGGGGACTGAAGCTTTCTTT. Encoded protein: CASRETGGTEAFF.

The V and J genes are TRBV18 and TRBJ1-1; TRBD1 matches at 7 bases. The J segment lost 4 bases and the V segment lost 5 bases, leaving 7 bases of the junction unmatched. The CDR3 sequence is 14 residues long. Per germline, CDR1 KGHSH and CDR2 LQKENI. The CDR3 region is CASSSLGQRTEAFF. In DNA form, the CDR3 reads TGTGCCAGCTCATCTCTGGGACAGCGCACTGAAGCTTTCTTT. The variable domain in full, completed from reference TRBV18 and TRBJ1-1, reads NAGVMQNPRHLVRRRGQEARLRCSPMKGHSHVYWYRQLPEEGLKFMVYLQKENIIDESGMPKERFSAEFPKEGPSILRIQQVVRGDSAAYFCASSSLGQRTEAFFGQGTRLTVV.

This clone was counted once. V usage is TRBV20-1 and J usage is TRBJ1-5; 8 nucleotides match TRBD1. Germline trimming cut 4 bases from V and 3 bases from J; bases unmatched to any gene: 11. The CDR3 loop spans 16 amino acids. Germline V gene data show CDR1 as DFQATT and CDR2 as SNEGSKA (reference sequence). CDR3 loop: CSATDPGQGSNQPQHF. The CDR3 coding sequence is TGCAGTGCTACTGACCCCGGACAGGGTTCCAATCAGCCCCAGCATTTT.

The rearrangement joins TRBV3-1 (or the pseudogene TRBV3-2) to TRBJ2-1; 10 nucleotides match TRBD2. The CDR3 extends over 17 amino acids. V dropped 1 base and J dropped 6; count of bases not matched to a gene: 9. Per germline, CDR1 LGHDT and CDR2 YNNKEL (reference sequence). The CDR3 DNA reads TGTGCCAGCAGCCAAGTAGTTTTTAGCGGGGGGCCCAATGAGCAGTTCTTC. Its translation is CASSQVVFSGGPNEQFF.

Remarks on this clone: Its ends do not fully match the called genes, so a read error is possible. The V call is TRBV6-1, the J call TRBJ2-3; 10 bases are a match to TRBD2. The CDR3 has 15 residues. The germline CDR1 and CDR2 sequences are MNHNS and SASEGT. CDR3 coding DNA: TGTGCCAGCAGGGAAGCGGGGGGGTATATAGATACGCAGTATTTT. It yields the protein CASREAGGYIDTQYF.